This TCR beta chain was captured by sequencing in a study of vaccination effects on CD4 cells after COVID-19. This clone was detected only a few times. Its antigen is as yet unknown. Antigen-specific CD4+ T cells were first expanded with viral peptide pools by the ViraFEST assay and only then sequenced. Scientists isolated CD4+ T cells after a roughly 9-day culture period ended. Vaccine administered to participants consisted of two doses of either BNT162b2 or mRNA-1273. The protocol was immunoSEQ multiplex PCR, while the TCRdb copy is restricted to in-frame clones and leaves out a portion. The sample lists tens of thousands of clones, approximately 76% seen once, with 9% to 9.5% in the top ten. Germline V lookup: CDR1 MNHEY, CDR2 SVGAGI. The CDR3 is 13 amino acids. V lost 7 bases, J lost 1 base, and 7 bases lay in between.

V gene TRBV6-5 combines with J gene TRBJ2-2, with D perhaps matching TRBD1 (5 bases). This receptor was taken from a human donor who received a COVID-19 vaccine. The sample consisted of CD4+ T cells from PBMCs cultured with HCoV-229E spike peptides, taken after COVID-19 vaccination. The CDR3 here is CASNRGNTGELFF. The CDR3 DNA is TGTGCCAGCAATAGGGGGAACACCGGGGAGCTGTTTTTT.